This TCR beta chain was observed in a study of T-cell reconstitution after alpha-beta-depleted transplantation in children. Preparing the TCRbeta library involved the use of unique molecular identifiers. TCRdb redid the calling of the PCR reads with MiXCR, one entry per CDR3 protein. The data contain some 220,000 distinct CDR3 sequences, roughly a tenth of them seen just once; the ten biggest clones take up about 30%. The ends were cut back, 6 bases at V and 3 bases at J, with 18 bases in the middle. The CDR3 consists of 14 residues. Germline CDR1 DFQATT, CDR2 SNEGSKA (reference sequence). This clonotype was seen repeatedly, ten times or more.

Sequenced material: PBMCs, taken before TCRalphabeta/CD19-depleted stem cell transplant. This chain connects TRBV20-1 to TRBJ2-7; D not resolved. This TCR was recovered from a child younger than two with acute myeloid leukemia, due to receive a stem cell transplant. In DNA form, the CDR3 reads TGCAGTGCCTTTGGGCAAAGTAGTATCTACGAGCAGTACTTC. It yields the protein CSAFGQSSIYEQYF.